This T cell receptor (beta chain) was documented in a study of blood T cell repertoires in COVID-19. Across the study: The samples span acute and convalescent COVID-19 from the United States, Italy and Spain. Sources were T cells, B-cell-depleted T cells, or PBMCs; the material itself was cDNA or gDNA.

This clone was observed once. Profiling relied on immunoSEQ multiplex PCR, and the TCRdb table lists in-frame clones only, not all of them. The table includes some 300,000 clones, around 88% detected once. The TCR comes from a woman in her 30s who had recovered from COVID-19. The sequencing sample was made of peripheral blood.

The CDR3 bases are TGCGCCAGCAGCTTGAGGCCCGTCAGCGGGGGGAACACCGGGGAGCTGTTTTTT. It translates to CASSLRPVSGGNTGELFF. The chain employs TRBV5-1 and TRBJ2-2, with TRBD2 matching 8 bases. The CDR3 extends over 18 amino acids. Trimming cost V 1 base and J 1 base; bases outside gene matches: 9. Per the germline V gene, CDR1 is SGHRS and CDR2 is YFSETQ. The whole variable domain, remainder taken from reference TRBV5-1 and TRBJ2-2, is KAGVTQTPRYLIKTRGQQVTLSCSPISGHRSVSWYQQTPGQGLQFLFEYFSETQRNKGNFPGRFSGRQFSNSRSEMNVSTLELGDSALYLCASSLRPVSGGNTGELFFGEGSRLTVL.